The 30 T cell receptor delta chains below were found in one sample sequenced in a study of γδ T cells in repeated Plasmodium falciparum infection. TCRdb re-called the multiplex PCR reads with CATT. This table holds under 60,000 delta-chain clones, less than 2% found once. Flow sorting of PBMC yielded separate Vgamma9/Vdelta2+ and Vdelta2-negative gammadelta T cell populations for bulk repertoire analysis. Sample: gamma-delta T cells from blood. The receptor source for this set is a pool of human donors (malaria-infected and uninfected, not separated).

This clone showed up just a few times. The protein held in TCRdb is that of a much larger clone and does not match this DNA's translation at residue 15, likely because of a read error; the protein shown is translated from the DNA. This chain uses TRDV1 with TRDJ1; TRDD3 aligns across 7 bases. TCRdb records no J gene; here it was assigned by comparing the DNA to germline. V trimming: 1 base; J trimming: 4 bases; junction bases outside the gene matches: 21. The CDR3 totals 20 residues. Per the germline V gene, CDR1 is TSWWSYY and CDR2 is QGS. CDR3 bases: TGTGCTCTTGGGGAACCGGGGGCCCTACGCTCCGGGGGATCAGGCGATAAACTCATCTTT. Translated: CALGEPGALRSGGSGDKLIF.

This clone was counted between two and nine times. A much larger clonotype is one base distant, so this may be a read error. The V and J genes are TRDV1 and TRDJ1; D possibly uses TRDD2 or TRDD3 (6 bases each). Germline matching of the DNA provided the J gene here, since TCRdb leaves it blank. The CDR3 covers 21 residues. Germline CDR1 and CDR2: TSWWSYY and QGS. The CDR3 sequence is CALGESPTSPSGVLYTDKLIF. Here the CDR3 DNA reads TGTGCCCTTGGGGAAAGTCCTACATCCCCGTCTGGGGTTTTGTACACCGATAAACTCATCTTT.

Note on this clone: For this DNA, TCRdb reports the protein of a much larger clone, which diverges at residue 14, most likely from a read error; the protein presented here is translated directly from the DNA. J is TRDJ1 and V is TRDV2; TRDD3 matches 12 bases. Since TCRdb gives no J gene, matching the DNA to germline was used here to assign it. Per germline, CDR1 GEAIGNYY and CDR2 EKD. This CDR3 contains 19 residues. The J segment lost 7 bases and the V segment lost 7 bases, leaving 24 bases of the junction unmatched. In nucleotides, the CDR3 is TGTGCCTGCATTACGTACTGGGGGATACCCTCCCCGTACGCCGGTAAACTCATCTTT. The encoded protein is CACITYWGIPSPYAGKLIF.

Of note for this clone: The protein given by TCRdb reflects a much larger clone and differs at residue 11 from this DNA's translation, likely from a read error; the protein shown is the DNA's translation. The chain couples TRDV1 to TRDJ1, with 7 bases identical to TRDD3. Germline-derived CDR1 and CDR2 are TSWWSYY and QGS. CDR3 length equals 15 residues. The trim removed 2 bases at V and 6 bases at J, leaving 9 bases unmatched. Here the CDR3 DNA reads TGTGCTCTTGGGGAAAAGCATGGATACGCCAATAAACTCATCTTT. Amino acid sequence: CALGEKHGYANKLIF.

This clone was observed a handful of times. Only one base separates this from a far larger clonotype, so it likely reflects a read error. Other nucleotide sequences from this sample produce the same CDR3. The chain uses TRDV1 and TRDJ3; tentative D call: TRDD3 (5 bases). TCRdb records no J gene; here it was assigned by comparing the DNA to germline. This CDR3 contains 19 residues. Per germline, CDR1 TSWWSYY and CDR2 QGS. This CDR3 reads CALGESLLRFSWDTRQMFF. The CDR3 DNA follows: TGTGCTCTCGGGGAGTCTCTATTGAGATTCTCCTGGGACACCCGACAGATGTTTTTC.

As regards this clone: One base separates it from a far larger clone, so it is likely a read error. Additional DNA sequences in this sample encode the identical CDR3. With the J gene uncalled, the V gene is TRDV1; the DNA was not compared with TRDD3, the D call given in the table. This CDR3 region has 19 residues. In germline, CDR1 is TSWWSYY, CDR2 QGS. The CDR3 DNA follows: TGTGCTCTCTCCCCCGGCGGGGGACGCGATCCTTGGTACACCGATAAGCTCATCTTT. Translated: CALSPGGGRDPWYTDKLIF.

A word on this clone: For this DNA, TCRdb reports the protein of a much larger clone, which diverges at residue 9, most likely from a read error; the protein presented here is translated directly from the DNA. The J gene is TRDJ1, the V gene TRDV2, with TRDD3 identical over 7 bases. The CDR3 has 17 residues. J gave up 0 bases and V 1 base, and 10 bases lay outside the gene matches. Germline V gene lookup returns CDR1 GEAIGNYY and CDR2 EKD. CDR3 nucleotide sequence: TGTGCCTGTGACACTCTGGGGGGACAGGTGTACACCGATAAACTCATCTTT. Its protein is CACDTLGGQVYTDKLIF.

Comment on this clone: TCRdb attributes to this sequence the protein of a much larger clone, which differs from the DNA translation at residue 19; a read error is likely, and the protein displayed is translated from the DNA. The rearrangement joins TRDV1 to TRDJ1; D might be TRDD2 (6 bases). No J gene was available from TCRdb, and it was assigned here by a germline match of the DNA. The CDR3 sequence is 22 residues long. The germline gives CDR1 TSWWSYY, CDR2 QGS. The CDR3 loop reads CALGESKNEGAPLLPYTDELIF. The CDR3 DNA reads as TGTGCTCTTGGGGAATCTAAAAATGAGGGGGCGCCACTCCTACCTTACACCGATGAACTCATCTTT.

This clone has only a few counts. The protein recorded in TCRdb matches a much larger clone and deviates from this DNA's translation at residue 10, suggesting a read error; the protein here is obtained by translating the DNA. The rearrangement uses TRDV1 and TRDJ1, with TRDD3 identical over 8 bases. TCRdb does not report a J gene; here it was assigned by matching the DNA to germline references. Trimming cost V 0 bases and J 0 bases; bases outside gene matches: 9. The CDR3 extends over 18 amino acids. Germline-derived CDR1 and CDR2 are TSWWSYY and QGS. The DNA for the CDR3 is TGTGCTCTTGGGGAACTTTACTGGGGGGTAAGGTACACCGATAAACTCATCTTT. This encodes CALGELYWGVRYTDKLIF.

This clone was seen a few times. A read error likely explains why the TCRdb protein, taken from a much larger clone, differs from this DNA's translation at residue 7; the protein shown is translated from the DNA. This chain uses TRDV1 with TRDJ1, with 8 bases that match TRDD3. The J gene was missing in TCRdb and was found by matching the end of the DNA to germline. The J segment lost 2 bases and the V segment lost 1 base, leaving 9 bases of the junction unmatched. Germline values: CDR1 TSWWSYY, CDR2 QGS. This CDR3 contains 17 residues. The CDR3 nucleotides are TGTGCTCTTGGGGAACGGCTTCCGGGGGATATAACCGATAAACTCATCTTT. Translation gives CALGERLPGDITDKLIF.

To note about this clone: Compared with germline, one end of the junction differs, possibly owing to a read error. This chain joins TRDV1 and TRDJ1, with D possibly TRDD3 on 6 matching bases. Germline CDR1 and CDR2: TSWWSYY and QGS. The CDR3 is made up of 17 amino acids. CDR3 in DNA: TGTGCTCTTGGGGAACTACCTAGTCTACTTCTCCGGGATAAACACATCTTT. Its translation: CALGELPSLLLRDKHIF.

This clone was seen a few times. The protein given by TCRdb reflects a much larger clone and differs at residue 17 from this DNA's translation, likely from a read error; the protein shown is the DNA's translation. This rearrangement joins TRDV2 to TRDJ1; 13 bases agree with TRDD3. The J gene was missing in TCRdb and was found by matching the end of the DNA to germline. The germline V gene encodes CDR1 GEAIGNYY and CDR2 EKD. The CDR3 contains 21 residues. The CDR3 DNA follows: TGTGCCTGTGACACCCTCGTACTGGGGGATACGAATTCGGACCACACCAATAAACTCATCTTT. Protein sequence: CACDTLVLGDTNSDHTNKLIF.

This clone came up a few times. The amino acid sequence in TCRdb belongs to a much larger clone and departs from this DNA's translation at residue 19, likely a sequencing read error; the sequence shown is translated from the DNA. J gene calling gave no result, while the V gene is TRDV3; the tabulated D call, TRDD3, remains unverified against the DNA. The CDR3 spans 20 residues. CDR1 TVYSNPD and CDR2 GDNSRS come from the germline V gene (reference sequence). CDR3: CAFEYIAPHGWGLSSDKLTF. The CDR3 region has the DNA TGTGCCTTTGAATATATAGCCCCCCATGGCTGGGGATTGTCATCCGATAAACTCACCTTT.

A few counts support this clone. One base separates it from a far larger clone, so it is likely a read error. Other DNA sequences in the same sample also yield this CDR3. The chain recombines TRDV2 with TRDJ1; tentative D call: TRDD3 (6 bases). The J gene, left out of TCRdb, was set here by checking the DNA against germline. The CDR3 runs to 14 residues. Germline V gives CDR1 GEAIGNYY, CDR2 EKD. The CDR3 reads CACDTITGPDKLIF. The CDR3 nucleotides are TGTGCCTGCGACACCATCACTGGGCCCGATAAACTCATCTTT.

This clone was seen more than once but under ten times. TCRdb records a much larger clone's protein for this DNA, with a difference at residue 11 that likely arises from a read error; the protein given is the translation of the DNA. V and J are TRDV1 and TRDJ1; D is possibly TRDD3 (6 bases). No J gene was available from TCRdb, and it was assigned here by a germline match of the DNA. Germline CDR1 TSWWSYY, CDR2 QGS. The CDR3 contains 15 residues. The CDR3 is CALGGIGTVTGKLIF. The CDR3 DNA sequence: TGTGCTCTTGGAGGGATAGGGACCGTAACCGGTAAACTCATCTTT.

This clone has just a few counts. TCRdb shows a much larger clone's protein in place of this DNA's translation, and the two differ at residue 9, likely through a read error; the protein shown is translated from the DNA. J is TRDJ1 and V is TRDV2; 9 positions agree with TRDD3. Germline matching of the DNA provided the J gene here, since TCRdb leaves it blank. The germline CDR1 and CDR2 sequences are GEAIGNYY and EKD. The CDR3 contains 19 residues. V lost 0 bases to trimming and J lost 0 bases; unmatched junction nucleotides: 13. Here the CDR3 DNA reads TGTGCCTGTGACACCTTTTCCTACAGGGGATACGGGTACACCGATAAACTCATCTTT. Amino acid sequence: CACDTFSYRGYGYTDKLIF.

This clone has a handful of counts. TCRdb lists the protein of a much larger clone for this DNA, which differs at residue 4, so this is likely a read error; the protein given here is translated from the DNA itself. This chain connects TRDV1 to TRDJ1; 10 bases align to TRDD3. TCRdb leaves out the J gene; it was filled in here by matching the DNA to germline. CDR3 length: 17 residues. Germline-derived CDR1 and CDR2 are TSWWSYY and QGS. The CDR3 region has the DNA TGTGCTCTTAGGGACGTACTGGGGGATCCTAACACCGATAAACTCATCTTT. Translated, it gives CALRDVLGDPNTDKLIF.

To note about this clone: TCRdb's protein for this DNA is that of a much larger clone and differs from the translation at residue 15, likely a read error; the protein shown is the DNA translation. Here the CDR3 DNA reads TGTGCTCTTGGACGGGATCGTCCACGTACTGGGGGATACGCCAATAAACTCATCTTT. Amino acids: CALGRDRPRTGGYANKLIF. This chain joins TRDV1 and TRDJ1, with 13 bases matching TRDD3. The CDR3 covers 19 residues. Germline V gives CDR1 TSWWSYY, CDR2 QGS. V was pared by 6 bases and J by 6 bases, with 19 bases of the junction left unmatched.

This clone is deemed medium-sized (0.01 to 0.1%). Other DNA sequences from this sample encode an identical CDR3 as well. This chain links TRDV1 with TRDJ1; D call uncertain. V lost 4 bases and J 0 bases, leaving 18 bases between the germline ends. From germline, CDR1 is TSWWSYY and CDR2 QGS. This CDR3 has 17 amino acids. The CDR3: CALGVPPRLRYTDKLIF. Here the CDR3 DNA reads TGTGCTCTTGGGGTCCCGCCCCGTCTACGGTACACCGATAAACTCATCTTT.

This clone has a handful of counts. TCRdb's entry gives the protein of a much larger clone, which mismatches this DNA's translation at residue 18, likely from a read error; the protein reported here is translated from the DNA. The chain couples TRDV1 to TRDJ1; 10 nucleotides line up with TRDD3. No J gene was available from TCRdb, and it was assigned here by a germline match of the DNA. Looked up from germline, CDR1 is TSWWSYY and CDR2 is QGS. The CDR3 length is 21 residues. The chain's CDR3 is CALGELSPCYWGIPRSDELIF. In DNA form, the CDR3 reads TGTGCTCTTGGGGAACTTTCCCCCTGCTATTGGGGGATACCTCGGTCCGATGAACTCATCTTT.

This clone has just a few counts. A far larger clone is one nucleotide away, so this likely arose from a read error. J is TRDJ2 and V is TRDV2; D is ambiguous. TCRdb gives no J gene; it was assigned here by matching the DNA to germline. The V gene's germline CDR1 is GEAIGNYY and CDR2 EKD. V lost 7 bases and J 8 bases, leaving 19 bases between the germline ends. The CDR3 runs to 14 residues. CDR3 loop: CACDGILGRAQLFF. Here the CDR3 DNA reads TGTGCCTGCGACGGCATACTCGGAAGGGCACAACTCTTCTTT.

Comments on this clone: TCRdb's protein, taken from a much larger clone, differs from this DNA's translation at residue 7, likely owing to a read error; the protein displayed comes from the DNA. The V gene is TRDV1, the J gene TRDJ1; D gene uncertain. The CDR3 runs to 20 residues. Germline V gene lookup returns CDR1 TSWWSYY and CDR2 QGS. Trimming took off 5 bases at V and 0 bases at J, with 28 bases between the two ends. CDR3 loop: CALGPFHSSVRVSYTDKLIF. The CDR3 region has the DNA TGTGCTCTTGGGCCTTTCCACTCCTCCGTACGAGTTTCTTACACCGATAAACTCATCTTT.

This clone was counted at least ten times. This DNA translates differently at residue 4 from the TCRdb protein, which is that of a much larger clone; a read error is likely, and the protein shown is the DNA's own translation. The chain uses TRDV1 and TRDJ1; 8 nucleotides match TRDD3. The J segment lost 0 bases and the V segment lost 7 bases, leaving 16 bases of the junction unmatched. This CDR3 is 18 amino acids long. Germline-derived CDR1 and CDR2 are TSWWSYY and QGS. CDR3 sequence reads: CALVVSWGYHSYTDKLIF. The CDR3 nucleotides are TGTGCTCTTGTGGTCAGCTGGGGATACCACTCCTACACCGATAAACTCATCTTT.

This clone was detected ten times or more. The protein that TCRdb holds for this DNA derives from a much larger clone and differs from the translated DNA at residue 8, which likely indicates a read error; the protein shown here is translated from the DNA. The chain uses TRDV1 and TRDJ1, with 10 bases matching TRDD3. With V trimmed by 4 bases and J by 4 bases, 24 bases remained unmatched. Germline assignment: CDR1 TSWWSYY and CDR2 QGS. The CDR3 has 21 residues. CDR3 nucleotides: TGTGCTCTTGGGGTCTCCTTCCTCTTCCTACAAGGGGGATACGCGAACGATAAACTCATCTTT. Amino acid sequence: CALGVSFLFLQGGYANDKLIF.

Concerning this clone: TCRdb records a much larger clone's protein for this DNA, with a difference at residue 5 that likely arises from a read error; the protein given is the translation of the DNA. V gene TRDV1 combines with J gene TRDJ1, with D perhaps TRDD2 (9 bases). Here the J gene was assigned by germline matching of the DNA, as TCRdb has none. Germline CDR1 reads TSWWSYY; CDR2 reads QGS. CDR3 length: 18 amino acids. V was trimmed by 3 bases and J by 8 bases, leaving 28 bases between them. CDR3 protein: CALGDLPTQWYWGRKLIF. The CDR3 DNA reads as TGTGCTCTTGGGGACCTTCCTACCCAATGGTACTGGGGGCGAAAACTCATCTTT.

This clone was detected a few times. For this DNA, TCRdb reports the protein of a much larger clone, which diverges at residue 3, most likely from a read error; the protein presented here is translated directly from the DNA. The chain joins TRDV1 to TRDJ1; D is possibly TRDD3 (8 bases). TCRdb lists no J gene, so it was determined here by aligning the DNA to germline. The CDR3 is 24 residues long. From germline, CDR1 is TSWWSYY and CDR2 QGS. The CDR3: CAPGGPVPTGDYNWGPWYTDKLIF. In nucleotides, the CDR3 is TGTGCTCCTGGGGGACCCGTTCCTACTGGGGATTACAACTGGGGGCCTTGGTACACCGATAAACTCATCTTT.

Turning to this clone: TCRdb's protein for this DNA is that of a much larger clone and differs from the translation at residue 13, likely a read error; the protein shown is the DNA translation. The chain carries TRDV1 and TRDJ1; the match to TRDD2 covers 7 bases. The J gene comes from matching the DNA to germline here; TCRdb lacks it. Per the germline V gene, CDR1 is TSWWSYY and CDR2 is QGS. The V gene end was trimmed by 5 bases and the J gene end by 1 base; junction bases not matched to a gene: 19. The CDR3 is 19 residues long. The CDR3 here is CALGTSIPTVWESTDKLIF. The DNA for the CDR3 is TGTGCTCTTGGGACCTCTATTCCTACAGTGTGGGAGTCCACCGATAAACTCATCTTT.

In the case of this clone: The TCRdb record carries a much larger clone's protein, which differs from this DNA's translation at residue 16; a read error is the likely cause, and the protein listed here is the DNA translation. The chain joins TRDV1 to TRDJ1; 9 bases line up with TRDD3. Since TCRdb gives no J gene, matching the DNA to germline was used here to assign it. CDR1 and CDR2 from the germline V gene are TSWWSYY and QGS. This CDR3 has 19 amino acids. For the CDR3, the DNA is TGTGCTCTTGGGGAAAAGGCGATACTGGGGGAGATATACACCGATGAACTCATCTTT. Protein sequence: CALGEKAILGEIYTDELIF.

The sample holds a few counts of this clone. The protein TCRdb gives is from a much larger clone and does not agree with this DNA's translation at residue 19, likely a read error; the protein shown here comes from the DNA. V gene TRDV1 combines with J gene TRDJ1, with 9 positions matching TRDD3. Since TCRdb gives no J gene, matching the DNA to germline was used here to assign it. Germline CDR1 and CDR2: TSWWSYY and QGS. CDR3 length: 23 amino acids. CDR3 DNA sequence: TGTGCTCTTGGGGAACTTGTAGATGTTCCTACCCCTTCCTGGGGGATCCTGACCGGTAAACTCATCTTT. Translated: CALGELVDVPTPSWGILTGKLIF.

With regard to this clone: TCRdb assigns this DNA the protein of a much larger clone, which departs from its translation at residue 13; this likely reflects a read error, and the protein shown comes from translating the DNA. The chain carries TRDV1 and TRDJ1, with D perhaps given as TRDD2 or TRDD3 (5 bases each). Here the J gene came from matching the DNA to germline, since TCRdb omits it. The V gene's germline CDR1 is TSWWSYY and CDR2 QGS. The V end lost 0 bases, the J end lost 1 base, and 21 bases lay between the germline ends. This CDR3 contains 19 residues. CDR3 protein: CALGELTGFLGESTDKLIF. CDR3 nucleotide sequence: TGTGCTCTTGGGGAACTAACCGGGTTCCTCGGGGAGAGCACCGATAAACTCATCTTT.